This is a list of T cell receptor beta chains from one sample in a study of T cell changes during pregnancy in multiple sclerosis. The repertoire was sequenced with immunoSEQ multiplex PCR; TCRdb's copy has only in-frame clones and lacks some. The sample has approximately 100,000 clones, roughly nine tenths seen once. This specimen was peripheral blood, taken after pregnancy. Every receptor here comes from a female donor with multiple sclerosis, enrolled in a pregnancy study. Each CDR3 is given with its conserved first and last residue. Fields, in order: V gene, D gene, clone size, J gene, CDR3 protein, CDR3 DNA. The D gene is left open where the match is weak. The listing skips clone size in some rows; elsewhere it reads once, few, many or a size class.

v_gene: TRBV5-4; d_gene: -; abundance: -; j_gene: TRBJ2-2; CDR3aa: CASSLGRENTGELFF; CDR3nt: TGTGCCAGCAGCTTGGGTCGGGAGAACACCGGGGAGCTGTTTTTT
v_gene: TRBV5-1; d_gene: -; abundance: -; j_gene: TRBJ2-1; CDR3aa: CASSLEGLYYNEQFF; CDR3nt: TGCGCCAGCAGCTTGGAAGGACTCTACTACAATGAGCAGTTCTTC
v_gene: TRBV4-1; d_gene: -; abundance: -; j_gene: TRBJ1-1; CDR3aa: CASSHSGFGTEAFF; CDR3nt: TGCGCCAGCAGCCATAGCGGGTTCGGCACTGAAGCTTTCTTT
v_gene: TRBV4-1; d_gene: TRBD1; abundance: once; j_gene: TRBJ2-5; CDR3aa: CASSPRTGVETQYF; CDR3nt: TGCGCCAGCAGCCCTCGGACAGGGGTGGAGACCCAGTACTTC
v_gene: TRBV5-1; d_gene: -; abundance: -; j_gene: TRBJ1-2; CDR3aa: CASSTTTGNYGYTF; CDR3nt: TGCGCCAGCAGTACCACAACAGGGAACTATGGCTACACCTTC
v_gene: TRBV2; d_gene: TRBD2; abundance: -; j_gene: TRBJ2-1; CDR3aa: CASSVRGVAGDEQFF; CDR3nt: TGTGCCAGCAGTGTAAGAGGGGTTGCGGGAGATGAGCAGTTCTTC
v_gene: TRBV2; d_gene: -; abundance: once; j_gene: TRBJ2-3; CDR3aa: CASSEYRPSTDTQYF; CDR3nt: TGTGCCAGCAGTGAATACAGACCTAGCACAGATACGCAGTATTTT
v_gene: TRBV7-2; d_gene: TRBD1; abundance: -; j_gene: TRBJ2-1; CDR3aa: CASLPLGQGGNEQFF; CDR3nt: TGTGCCAGCCTTCCTTTGGGACAGGGTGGGAATGAGCAGTTCTTC
v_gene: TRBV6-1; d_gene: TRBD1; abundance: -; j_gene: TRBJ1-5; CDR3aa: CASSGGTASQPQHF; CDR3nt: TGTGCCAGCAGTGGAGGGACAGCATCGCAGCCCCAGCATTTT
v_gene: TRBV19; d_gene: TRBD1; abundance: -; j_gene: TRBJ1-5; CDR3aa: CASSTSGGRQPQHF; CDR3nt: TGTGCCAGTAGTACCTCAGGGGGTAGGCAGCCCCAGCATTTT
v_gene: TRBV29-1; d_gene: -; abundance: -; j_gene: TRBJ1-2; CDR3aa: CSVGSGLGIGYTF; CDR3nt: TGCAGCGTTGGCTCTGGACTGGGGATTGGCTACACCTTC
v_gene: TRBV19; d_gene: -; abundance: once; j_gene: TRBJ2-7; CDR3aa: CASSIRTIPYEQYF; CDR3nt: TGTGCCAGTAGTATAAGGACTATACCCTACGAGCAGTACTTC
v_gene: TRBV5-1; d_gene: -; abundance: -; j_gene: TRBJ1-1; CDR3aa: CASRTGFFSYGEAFF; CDR3nt: TGCGCCAGCAGAACAGGGTTTTTCAGTTATGGTGAAGCTTTCTTT
v_gene: TRBV7-9; d_gene: TRBD1; abundance: once; j_gene: TRBJ1-2; CDR3aa: CASSSRPISRGVVGYTF; CDR3nt: TGTGCCAGCAGCTCCAGACCGATCAGCAGGGGGGTCGTAGGCTACACCTTC
v_gene: TRBV9; d_gene: -; abundance: -; j_gene: TRBJ2-7; CDR3aa: CASSVGPREQYEQYF; CDR3nt: TGTGCCAGCAGCGTAGGTCCCCGGGAACAGTACGAGCAGTACTTC
v_gene: TRBV4-1; d_gene: TRBD2; abundance: -; j_gene: TRBJ2-2; CDR3aa: CASSQSPGLDLSGELFF; CDR3nt: TGCGCCAGCAGCCAATCACCGGGACTAGATTTATCCGGGGAGCTGTTTTTT
v_gene: TRBV7-2; d_gene: TRBD2; abundance: -; j_gene: TRBJ2-5; CDR3aa: CASSLGGSGGAGETQYF; CDR3nt: TGTGCCAGCAGCTTGGGAGGAAGCGGGGGGGCAGGAGAGACCCAGTACTTC
v_gene: TRBV7-2; d_gene: TRBD2; abundance: -; j_gene: TRBJ2-7; CDR3aa: CASSPQPRLAGLHSYEQYF; CDR3nt: TGTGCCAGCAGCCCCCAGCCCCGACTAGCGGGCCTCCACTCCTACGAGCAGTACTTC
v_gene: TRBV27; d_gene: -; abundance: -; j_gene: TRBJ2-7; CDR3aa: CASSSYGAGGDEQYF; CDR3nt: TGTGCCAGCAGTTCCTACGGAGCGGGTGGGGACGAGCAGTACTTC
v_gene: TRBV5-1; d_gene: -; abundance: -; j_gene: TRBJ1-2; CDR3aa: CASSLGGSGSNYGYTF; CDR3nt: TGCGCCAGCAGCTTGGGGGGATCAGGGTCCAACTATGGCTACACCTTC
v_gene: TRBV28; d_gene: -; abundance: -; j_gene: TRBJ2-2; CDR3aa: CASRAAENTGELFF; CDR3nt: TGTGCCAGTAGAGCGGCAGAGAACACCGGGGAGCTGTTTTTT
v_gene: TRBV15; d_gene: -; abundance: -; j_gene: TRBJ2-1; CDR3aa: CATSREAPSRSGNEQFF; CDR3nt: TGTGCCACCAGCAGAGAGGCCCCGTCACGGTCGGGGAATGAGCAGTTCTTC
v_gene: TRBV7-2; d_gene: -; abundance: -; j_gene: TRBJ2-3; CDR3aa: CASSPESGPGGTDTQYF; CDR3nt: TGTGCCAGCAGTCCGGAGTCCGGTCCCGGCGGCACAGATACGCAGTATTTT
v_gene: TRBV11-2; d_gene: -; abundance: -; j_gene: TRBJ1-4; CDR3aa: CASSPVGSHSTNEKLFF; CDR3nt: TGTGCCAGCAGCCCCGTGGGCAGCCACTCAACTAATGAAAAACTGTTTTTT
v_gene: TRBV5-1; d_gene: TRBD2; abundance: few; j_gene: TRBJ2-5; CDR3aa: CASSLLAGVGETQYF; CDR3nt: TGCGCCAGCAGCTTGCTAGCGGGAGTAGGAGAGACCCAGTACTTC
v_gene: TRBV28; d_gene: TRBD1; abundance: -; j_gene: TRBJ2-2; CDR3aa: CASSRTGRISGELFF; CDR3nt: TGTGCCAGCAGCCGGACAGGGAGGATCTCCGGGGAGCTGTTTTTT
v_gene: TRBV28; d_gene: TRBD2; abundance: once; j_gene: TRBJ2-2; CDR3aa: CASRSPRRASGRPTNTGELFF; CDR3nt: TGTGCCAGCAGATCTCCCCGGAGGGCTAGCGGGAGGCCCACGAACACCGGGGAGCTGTTTTTT
v_gene: TRBV2; d_gene: -; abundance: -; j_gene: TRBJ1-5; CDR3aa: CASRVTGQPQHF; CDR3nt: TGTGCCAGCAGGGTTACGGGTCAGCCCCAGCATTTT
v_gene: TRBV5-1; d_gene: TRBD2; abundance: -; j_gene: TRBJ2-7; CDR3aa: CASSLSPGGYEQYF; CDR3nt: TGCGCCAGCAGCTTAAGTCCGGGAGGATACGAGCAGTACTTC
v_gene: TRBV15; d_gene: TRBD1; abundance: -; j_gene: TRBJ2-5; CDR3aa: CATSTDRGSETQYF; CDR3nt: TGTGCCACCAGCACTGACAGGGGAAGTGAGACCCAGTACTTC
v_gene: TRBV5-4; d_gene: -; abundance: -; j_gene: TRBJ2-5; CDR3aa: CASSLGPGEGETQYF; CDR3nt: TGTGCCAGCAGCTTGGGCCCAGGGGAAGGGGAGACCCAGTACTTC
v_gene: TRBV27; d_gene: TRBD2; abundance: -; j_gene: TRBJ2-1; CDR3aa: CASSETSGRRRYNEQFF; CDR3nt: TGTGCCAGCAGTGAGACTAGCGGGCGACGACGGTACAATGAGCAGTTCTTC
v_gene: TRBV6-6; d_gene: -; abundance: -; j_gene: TRBJ1-5; CDR3aa: CASSYGDNNQPQHF; CDR3nt: TGTGCCAGCAGTTACGGGGACAACAATCAGCCCCAGCATTTT
v_gene: TRBV10-3; d_gene: TRBD2; abundance: -; j_gene: TRBJ2-3; CDR3aa: CAVKPSGGTDTQYF; CDR3nt: TGTGCCGTGAAACCTAGCGGGGGGACAGATACGCAGTATTTT
v_gene: TRBV25-1; d_gene: -; abundance: -; j_gene: TRBJ1-4; CDR3aa: CASSPPTGNNEKLFF; CDR3nt: TGTGCCAGCAGTCCCCCCACAGGGAATAATGAAAAACTGTTTTTT
v_gene: TRBV19; d_gene: TRBD1; abundance: -; j_gene: TRBJ2-7; CDR3aa: CASSQGQVSYEQYF; CDR3nt: TGTGCCAGTAGTCAAGGACAGGTCTCCTACGAGCAGTACTTC
v_gene: TRBV5-8; d_gene: -; abundance: -; j_gene: TRBJ2-1; CDR3aa: CASRPDRLYNEQFF; CDR3nt: TGTGCCAGCAGACCGGACAGACTCTACAATGAGCAGTTCTTC
v_gene: TRBV5-1; d_gene: -; abundance: -; j_gene: TRBJ2-6; CDR3aa: CASSSAGVPGANVLTF; CDR3nt: TGCGCCAGCAGTTCTGCCGGGGTGCCTGGGGCCAACGTCCTGACTTTC
v_gene: TRBV27; d_gene: -; abundance: -; j_gene: TRBJ2-7; CDR3aa: CASSFGGGDEQYF; CDR3nt: TGTGCCAGCAGTTTCGGAGGAGGGGACGAGCAGTACTTC
v_gene: TRBV5-5; d_gene: -; abundance: -; j_gene: TRBJ1-4; CDR3aa: CASSLAGGEKLFF; CDR3nt: TGTGCCAGCAGCTTGGCCGGGGGGGAAAAACTGTTTTTT
v_gene: TRBV6-1; d_gene: -; abundance: -; j_gene: TRBJ1-2; CDR3aa: CASSSREGAYGYTF; CDR3nt: TGTGCCAGCAGCTCAAGGGAGGGTGCCTATGGCTACACCTTC
v_gene: TRBV5-4; d_gene: TRBD1; abundance: -; j_gene: TRBJ2-7; CDR3aa: CASSLTDRDYEQYF; CDR3nt: TGTGCCAGCAGCTTGACGGACAGGGACTACGAGCAGTACTTC
v_gene: TRBV4-2; d_gene: -; abundance: once; j_gene: TRBJ1-3; CDR3aa: CASSQDRSSGNTIYF; CDR3nt: TGTGCCAGCAGCCAAGATCGGAGCTCTGGAAACACCATATATTTT
v_gene: TRBV5-1; d_gene: -; abundance: -; j_gene: TRBJ2-1; CDR3aa: CASTDLFAGSSYNEQFF; CDR3nt: TGCGCCAGCACCGACCTTTTTGCGGGTAGCTCCTACAATGAGCAGTTCTTC
v_gene: TRBV30; d_gene: -; abundance: -; j_gene: TRBJ1-1; CDR3aa: CAWATRAGAATEAFF; CDR3nt: TGTGCCTGGGCCACAAGGGCAGGGGCGGCGACTGAAGCTTTCTTT
v_gene: TRBV25-1; d_gene: -; abundance: -; j_gene: TRBJ1-3; CDR3aa: CASSESGANTIYF; CDR3nt: TGTGCCAGCAGTGAATCCGGAGCGAACACCATATATTTT
v_gene: TRBV7-3; d_gene: -; abundance: -; j_gene: TRBJ1-1; CDR3aa: CASSPPRGEAFF; CDR3nt: TGTGCCAGCAGCCCCCCGCGGGGGGAAGCTTTCTTT
v_gene: TRBV18; d_gene: TRBD1; abundance: -; j_gene: TRBJ2-1; CDR3aa: CASSPPGQSNNEQFF; CDR3nt: TGTGCCAGCTCACCACCGGGACAGTCCAACAATGAGCAGTTCTTC
v_gene: TRBV5-4; d_gene: -; abundance: once; j_gene: TRBJ2-7; CDR3aa: CASSQGAPSPYEQYF; CDR3nt: TGTGCCAGCAGCCAAGGAGCTCCCAGTCCCTACGAGCAGTACTTC
v_gene: TRBV18; d_gene: TRBD1; abundance: -; j_gene: TRBJ2-1; CDR3aa: CASSPKTGPGEQFF; CDR3nt: TGTGCCAGCTCACCAAAGACAGGGCCAGGTGAGCAGTTCTTC
v_gene: TRBV5-4; d_gene: -; abundance: once; j_gene: TRBJ1-1; CDR3aa: CASSLRGRNTEAFF; CDR3nt: TGTGCCAGCAGCTTACGGGGGAGGAACACTGAAGCTTTCTTT
v_gene: TRBV7-3; d_gene: -; abundance: -; j_gene: TRBJ1-1; CDR3aa: CASSTQGQNTEAFF; CDR3nt: TGTGCCAGCAGCACCCAGGGGCAGAACACTGAAGCTTTCTTT
v_gene: TRBV6-6; d_gene: TRBD2; abundance: -; j_gene: TRBJ2-3; CDR3aa: CAAWTSGSLGTQYF; CDR3nt: TGTGCCGCTTGGACTAGCGGGAGCTTGGGTACGCAGTATTTT
v_gene: TRBV5-1; d_gene: TRBD2; abundance: -; j_gene: TRBJ2-1; CDR3aa: CASSLAGGGHNEQFF; CDR3nt: TGCGCCAGCAGCTTGGCGGGGGGGGGACACAATGAGCAGTTCTTC
v_gene: TRBV18; d_gene: -; abundance: -; j_gene: TRBJ1-2; CDR3aa: CASSPSTDSYGYTF; CDR3nt: TGTGCCAGCTCACCCAGCACCGACAGCTATGGCTACACCTTC